These T cell receptor beta chains were read from a single sample in a study of cytomegalovirus exposure and HLA in healthy donors. Produced via immunoSEQ multiplex PCR; TCRdb's table is partial and in-frame only. The sample carries fewer than 130,000 clones, 80% to 85% recorded once. Sequencing was carried out using PBMCs. The receptors were sampled from a woman aged 60-75 years in good health and CMV-seropositive. Each CDR3 is given without its conserved first and last residue. Fields, in order: V gene, J gene, CDR3 protein.

TRBV27	TRBJ2-7	ASSLTKGAYEQY
TRBV9	TRBJ2-5	ASSAGGWGETQY
TRBV6-5	TRBJ2-7	ASSYSGGHSYEQY
TRBV7-9	TRBJ2-3	ASSRVWGTDTQY
TRBV10-1	TRBJ2-7	ASQARN
TRBV7-3	TRBJ2-3	ASSSDPGADTQY
TRBV21-1	TRBJ2-3	ASSIDFGAGLPSPTDTQY
TRBV2	TRBJ1-5	ASTLNLGGSNQPQH
TRBV7-9	TRBJ2-1	ASSLDLYGRVRDEQF
TRBV2	TRBJ2-5	ASSDPNSETQY
TRBV7-9	TRBJ2-3	ASSPVGSGSVDTQY
TRBV5-1	TRBJ2-1	ASRLVNEQF
TRBV6-1	.	ASSELAGASYEQY
TRBV28	TRBJ1-4	ASSKQGPHNEKLF
TRBV11-2	TRBJ2-1	ASSSRGTSGTNEQF
TRBV2	TRBJ1-4	ASIGRPAEKLF